Shown below are 26 T cell receptor beta chains from a single sample sequenced in a study of OX40 agonist ivuxolimab in advanced cancers. The repertoire was sequenced with immunoSEQ multiplex PCR; TCRdb's copy has only in-frame clones and lacks some. The profile shows about 55,000 clones, about 89% of them singletons. The sequencing here drew on CD4+ or CD8+ T cells sorted from blood, taken in a trial of the OX40 agonist ivuxolimab. These receptor sequences come from an adult with an advanced solid tumor such as melanoma, head and neck, liver or kidney cancer.

This sequence joins TRBV19 and TRBJ2-5; a weak D match, TRBD2 (5 bases). Germline V gives CDR1 LNHDA, CDR2 SQIVND (reference sequence). The CDR3 extends over 12 amino acids. The germline V and J ends were trimmed by 3 bases and 5 bases, with 7 bases remaining between them. The CDR3 is CASSIGGETQYF. The CDR3 DNA follows: TGTGCCAGTAGTATCGGCGGGGAGACCCAGTACTTC.

The chain couples TRBV9 to TRBJ2-6; no clear D gene. Trimming pared 2 bases from V and 1 base from J, leaving 13 bases between. Germline-derived CDR1 and CDR2 are SGDLS and YYNGEE. The CDR3 consists of 17 residues. This CDR3 reads CASSVRPGQSGANVLTF. The CDR3 DNA is TGTGCCAGCAGCGTCCGACCCGGGCAGTCTGGGGCCAACGTCCTGACTTTC.

The chain recombines TRBV11-2 with TRBJ2-3, with 7 bases lining up with TRBD2. The CDR3 runs to 17 residues. Germline CDR1 and CDR2: SGHAT and FQNNGV. The trim removed 1 base at V and 0 bases at J, leaving 7 bases unmatched. CDR3 protein: CASSLGFLAASTDTQYF. CDR3 nucleotides: TGTGCCAGCAGCTTAGGGTTCCTAGCGGCGAGCACAGATACGCAGTATTTT.

The chain couples TRBV27 to TRBJ1-6; TRBD1 agrees at 7 bases. CDR1 is MNHEY and CDR2 is SMNVEV in the germline V gene (reference sequence). The V and J ends lost 3 bases and 8 bases, in that order; junction bases with no gene match: 7. The CDR3 is 15 amino acids. CDR3 nucleotides: TGTGCCAGCAGTTTGTTGACAGGGATGGATTCACCCCTCCACTTT. The encoded protein is CASSLLTGMDSPLHF.

This clone was picked up one time. The chain has TRBV5-1 and TRBJ2-1; 9 nucleotides agree with TRBD1. The length of the CDR3 is 15 residues. The V gene's germline CDR1 is SGHRS and CDR2 YFSETQ. The CDR3 region is CATRVRDRVDNEQFF. The CDR3, as DNA: TGCGCGACAAGGGTTAGGGACAGGGTCGACAATGAGCAGTTCTTC.

J is TRBJ2-5 and V is TRBV7-9; 9 bases are shared with TRBD1. The V gene end was trimmed by 3 bases and the J gene end by 5 bases; junction bases not matched to a gene: 13. The germline CDR1 and CDR2 sequences are SEHNR and FQNEAQ (reference sequence). The CDR3 runs 17 residues. Written as DNA, the CDR3 is TGTGCCAGCAGCTTGGGCCCCATCGGGACAGGGCGGGAGACCCAGTACTTC. Translating it yields CASSLGPIGTGRETQYF. The variable domain in full, with the rest retrieved from reference TRBV7-9 and TRBJ2-5, is DTGVSQNPRHKITKRGQNVTFRCDPISEHNRLYWYRQTLGQGPEFLTYFQNEAQLEKSRLLSDRFSAERPKGSFSTLEIQRTEQGDSAMYLCASSLGPIGTGRETQYFGPGTRLLVL.

The chain links TRBV18 to TRBJ1-2, with 8 bases lining up with TRBD1. Germline-derived CDR1 and CDR2 are KGHSH and LQKENI. V trimming: 6 bases; J trimming: 1 base; junction bases outside the gene matches: 7. The CDR3 extends over 15 amino acids. CDR3 sequence reads: CASSPSTGVNYGYTF. In nucleotides, the CDR3 is TGTGCCAGCTCCCCATCGACAGGGGTTAACTATGGCTACACCTTC.

V gene TRBV28 combines with J gene TRBJ2-7; no reliable D call. The germline V gene has CDR1 MDHEN and CDR2 SYDVKM. V lost 2 bases, J lost 6 bases, and 11 bases lay in between. CDR3 length: 13 residues. CDR3 nucleotide sequence: TGTGCCAGCAGTTTAAATGGAGTTTCCGAGCAGTACGTC. Encoded protein: CASSLNGVSEQYV.

This clone is termed medium-sized. The junction shows a germline mismatch at one end, possibly a read error. The chain has TRBV30 and TRBJ2-5; D remains ambiguous. This CDR3 is 13 amino acids long. The V gene's germline CDR1 is GTSNPN and CDR2 SVGIG (reference sequence). The CDR3 is CAWSPPSQGTQYF. In DNA form, the CDR3 reads TGTGCCTGGAGCCCCCCGTCCCAAGGGACCCAGTACTTC.

As DNA, the CDR3 is TGTGCCAGCAGCCCAGGGTCCAATCAGCCCCAGCATTTT. Its protein product is CASSPGSNQPQHF. The rearrangement uses TRBV7-9 and TRBJ1-5; the D gene is possibly TRBD1 (5 bases). This CDR3 comprises 13 residues. V lost 5 bases to trimming and J lost 3 bases, with 8 bases between them. Germline CDR1 and CDR2: SEHNR and FQNEAQ (reference sequence).

This clone has a single count. J is TRBJ2-1 and V is TRBV19; 9 bases are shared with TRBD2. The V gene end was trimmed by 6 bases and the J gene end by 7 bases; junction bases not matched to a gene: 13. This CDR3 is 16 amino acids long. In germline, CDR1 is LNHDA, CDR2 SQIVND (reference sequence). The CDR3 reads CASSSLAGVGGNEQFF. The CDR3 nucleotides are TGTGCCAGTAGCTCTTTAGCGGGAGTGGGGGGAAATGAGCAGTTCTTC.

The rearrangement links TRBV4-3 to TRBJ1-5; D gene ambiguous. CDR3 size: 16 residues. CDR1 and CDR2 (germline): LGHNA, YSLEER. V shed 2 bases and J shed 7 bases, with 18 bases lying between them. The CDR3 DNA reads as TGCGCCAGCAGCCAACATGTGGTCCCGGCGGGGCAGCCCCAGCATTTT. Its translation is CASSQHVVPAGQPQHF.

The chain couples TRBV25-1 to TRBJ1-1; 8 bases are a match to TRBD1. CDR1 is MGHDK and CDR2 is SYGVNS in the germline V gene. The trim removed 2 bases at V and 5 bases at J, leaving 4 bases unmatched. The CDR3 contains 14 residues. The CDR3 bases are TGTGCCAGCAGTGAAACAGGGGGAGTAACTGAAGCTTTCTTT. Its protein product is CASSETGGVTEAFF.

The CDR3: CASSLWLRQGGEQYF. The CDR3 DNA is TGTGCCAGCAGTTTATGGTTAAGACAGGGGGGCGAGCAGTACTTC. The chain is built from TRBV28 and TRBJ2-7; 9 bases align to TRBD1. The CDR3 has 15 amino acids. V lost 0 bases to trimming and J lost 6 bases; unmatched junction nucleotides: 6. CDR1 is MDHEN, CDR2 SYDVKM, per germline.

This chain connects TRBV6-1 to TRBJ1-5; the D is unclear. CDR3 length: 15 amino acids. V lost 4 bases and J 6 bases, leaving 16 bases between the germline ends. Germline V gene data show CDR1 as MNHNS and CDR2 as SASEGT. The CDR3 loop is CASSGGRGLGQPQHF. The CDR3 coding sequence is TGTGCCAGCAGTGGAGGCCGAGGGCTGGGTCAGCCCCAGCATTTT.

This chain links TRBV5-1 with TRBJ2-5; 7 positions agree with TRBD1. This CDR3 has 16 residues. V shed 0 bases and J 4 bases; nucleotides not matched to a gene: 9. The germline V gene has CDR1 SGHRS and CDR2 YFSETQ. The chain's CDR3 is CASSLALVAGGETQYF. The CDR3 nucleotides read TGCGCCAGCAGCTTGGCCCTGGTGGCAGGGGGAGAGACCCAGTACTTC.

The chain links TRBV7-9 to TRBJ1-4; the D is unclear. CDR3 length: 14 amino acids. Trimming shortened V by 5 bases and J by 3 bases, and 10 bases separated the two germline ends. Germline lookup yields CDR1 SEHNR and CDR2 FQNEAQ (reference sequence). CDR3 region: CASSMQDPNEKLFF. CDR3 sequence (DNA): TGTGCCAGCAGCATGCAGGACCCTAATGAAAAACTGTTTTTT.

The chain uses TRBV6-5 and TRBJ2-5; D not certain. V lost 5 bases to trimming and J lost 5 bases, with 9 bases between them. Per germline, CDR1 MNHEY and CDR2 SVGAGI. CDR3 length: 12 amino acids. CDR3 residues: CASSPDTETQYF. In DNA form, the CDR3 reads TGTGCCAGCAGTCCTGACACCGAGACCCAGTACTTC.

The chain links TRBV9 to TRBJ1-3, with D tentatively TRBD1 (6 bases). CDR1 and CDR2 (germline): SGDLS, YYNGEE. The CDR3 has 14 amino acids. V lost 2 bases and J 1 base, leaving 7 bases between the germline ends. The CDR3 region has the DNA TGTGCCAGCAGCGTTGGACAGTCTGGAAACACCATATATTTT. Translating it yields CASSVGQSGNTIYF.

The genes are TRBV11-2 and TRBJ1-1; D not resolved. V lost 0 bases and J 3 bases, leaving 5 bases between the germline ends. This CDR3 contains 13 residues. Looked up from germline, CDR1 is SGHAT and CDR2 is FQNNGV. CDR3 amino acids: CASSLEVDTEAFF. Written as DNA, the CDR3 is TGTGCCAGCAGCTTAGAGGTCGACACTGAAGCTTTCTTT.

The chain joins TRBV7-9 to TRBJ2-1, with 13 bases identical to TRBD2. The V and J ends lost 3 bases and 3 bases, in that order; junction bases with no gene match: 5. The length of the CDR3 is 17 residues. CDR1 and CDR2 from the germline V gene are SEHNR and FQNEAQ (reference sequence). CDR3 amino acids: CASSFGTSGVLYNEQFF. CDR3 nucleotides: TGTGCCAGCAGCTTCGGGACTAGCGGGGTTCTCTACAATGAGCAGTTCTTC. The entire variable domain, with the rest obtained from reference TRBV7-9 and TRBJ2-1, is as follows: DTGVSQNPRHKITKRGQNVTFRCDPISEHNRLYWYRQTLGQGPEFLTYFQNEAQLEKSRLLSDRFSAERPKGSFSTLEIQRTEQGDSAMYLCASSFGTSGVLYNEQFFGPGTRLTVL.

The chain couples TRBV27 to TRBJ2-7; 7 bases agree with TRBD1. Unmatched junction bases numbered 13, after V lost 4 bases and J lost 4 bases. From germline, CDR1 is MNHEY and CDR2 SMNVEV (reference sequence). This CDR3 is built from 16 residues. The CDR3 sequence: CASSSDSRDSFYEQYV. CDR3 sequence (DNA): TGTGCCAGCAGTTCAGACTCCCGGGACAGCTTTTACGAGCAGTACGTC.

The chain combines TRBV19 with TRBJ1-1; 8 nucleotides match TRBD1. The CDR3 contains 13 residues. Germline trimming cut 7 bases from V and 2 bases from J; bases unmatched to any gene: 3. CDR1 is LNHDA, CDR2 SQIVND, per germline (reference sequence). The CDR3 is CASTDRANTEAFF. The CDR3 coding sequence is TGTGCCAGTACGGACAGGGCTAACACTGAAGCTTTCTTT.

This sequence joins TRBV9 and TRBJ2-2; a possible D gene is TRBD2 (6 bases). This CDR3 is 15 amino acids long. Trimming removed 4 bases at V and 6 bases at J, with 16 bases between. The germline gives CDR1 SGDLS, CDR2 YYNGEE. The CDR3 coding sequence is TGTGCCAGCAGCCTCCCCCGGGAGACTGCCGGGGAGCTGTTTTTT. Its protein is CASSLPRETAGELFF.

The chain joins TRBV19 to TRBJ1-6; tentative D call: TRBD1 (6 bases). CDR1 is LNHDA and CDR2 is SQIVND in the germline V gene (reference sequence). The V and J ends lost 4 bases and 1 base respectively, with 14 bases between them. This CDR3 contains 17 residues. The CDR3 region has the DNA TGTGCCAGTAGTACACTCCCGACAGGATCCTATAATTCACCCCTCCACTTT. The encoded protein is CASSTLPTGSYNSPLHF.

V and J are TRBV11-2 and TRBJ2-7; 7 nucleotides align to TRBD1. The junction had 6 bases not matched to a gene; V was cut back by 3 bases and J by 7 bases. This CDR3 contains 13 residues. Germline values: CDR1 SGHAT, CDR2 FQNNGV. The DNA for the CDR3 is TGTGCCAGCAGCTTGGGGACAGAAACAGAGCAGTACTTC. Protein: CASSLGTETEQYF.